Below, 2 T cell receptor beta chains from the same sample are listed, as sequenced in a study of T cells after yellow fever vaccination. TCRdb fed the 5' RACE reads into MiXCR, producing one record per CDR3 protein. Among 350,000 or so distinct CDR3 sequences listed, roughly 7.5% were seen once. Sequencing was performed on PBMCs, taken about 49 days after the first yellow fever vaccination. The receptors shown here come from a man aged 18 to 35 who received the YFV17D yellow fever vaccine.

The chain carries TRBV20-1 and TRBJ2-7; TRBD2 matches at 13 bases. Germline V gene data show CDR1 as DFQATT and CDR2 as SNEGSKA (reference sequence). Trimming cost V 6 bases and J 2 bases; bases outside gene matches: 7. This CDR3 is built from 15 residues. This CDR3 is CSASTSGGPTYEQYF. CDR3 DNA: TGCAGTGCCTCGACTAGCGGGGGGCCCACCTACGAGCAGTACTTC.

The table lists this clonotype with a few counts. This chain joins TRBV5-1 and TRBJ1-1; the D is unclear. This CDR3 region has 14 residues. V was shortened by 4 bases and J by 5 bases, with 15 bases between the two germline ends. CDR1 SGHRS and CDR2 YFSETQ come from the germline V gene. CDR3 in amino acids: CASSVEISVTEAFF. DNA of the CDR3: TGCGCCAGCAGCGTAGAAATATCCGTAACTGAAGCTTTCTTT.